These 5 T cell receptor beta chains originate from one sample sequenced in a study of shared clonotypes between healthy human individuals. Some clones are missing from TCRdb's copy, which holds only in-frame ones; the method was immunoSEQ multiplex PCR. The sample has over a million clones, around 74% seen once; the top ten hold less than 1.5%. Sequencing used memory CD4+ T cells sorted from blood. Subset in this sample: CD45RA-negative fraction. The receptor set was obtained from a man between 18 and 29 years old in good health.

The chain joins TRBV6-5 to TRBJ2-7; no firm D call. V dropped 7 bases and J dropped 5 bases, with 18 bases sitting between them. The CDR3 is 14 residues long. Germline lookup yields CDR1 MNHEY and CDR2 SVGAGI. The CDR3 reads CASNNGPVVNEQYF. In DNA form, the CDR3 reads TGTGCCAGCAACAACGGCCCAGTGGTAAACGAGCAGTACTTC.

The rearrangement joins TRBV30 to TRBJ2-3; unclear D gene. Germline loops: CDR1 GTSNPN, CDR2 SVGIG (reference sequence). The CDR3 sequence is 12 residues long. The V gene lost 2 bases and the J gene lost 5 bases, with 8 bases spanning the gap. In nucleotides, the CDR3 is TGTGCCTGGAGTCTTCTCCAAGATACGCAGTATTTT. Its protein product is CAWSLLQDTQYF.

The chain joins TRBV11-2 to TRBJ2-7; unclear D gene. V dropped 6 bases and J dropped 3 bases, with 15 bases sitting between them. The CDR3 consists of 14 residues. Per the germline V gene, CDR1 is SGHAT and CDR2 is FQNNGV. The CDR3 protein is CASSLNPGFYEQYF. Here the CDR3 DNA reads TGTGCCAGCAGTTTAAACCCAGGATTCTACGAGCAGTACTTC. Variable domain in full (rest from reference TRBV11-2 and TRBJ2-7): EAGVAQSPRYKIIEKRQSVAFWCNPISGHATLYWYQQILGQGPKLLIQFQNNGVVDDSQLPKDRFSAERLKGVDSTLKIQPAKLEDSAVYLCASSLNPGFYEQYFGPGTRLTVT.

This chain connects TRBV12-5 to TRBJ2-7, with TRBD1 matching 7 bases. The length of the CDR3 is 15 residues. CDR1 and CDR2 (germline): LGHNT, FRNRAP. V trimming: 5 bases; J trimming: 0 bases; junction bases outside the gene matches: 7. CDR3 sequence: CASGHRDSRSYEQYF. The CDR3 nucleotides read TGTGCTAGTGGTCACCGGGACAGCCGCTCCTACGAGCAGTACTTC.

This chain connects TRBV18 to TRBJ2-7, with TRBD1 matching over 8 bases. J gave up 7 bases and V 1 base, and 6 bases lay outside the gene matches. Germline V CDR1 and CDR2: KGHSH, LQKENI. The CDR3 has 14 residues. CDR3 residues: CASSPRQGAEEQYF. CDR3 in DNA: TGTGCCAGCTCACCACGGCAGGGGGCGGAAGAGCAGTACTTC.